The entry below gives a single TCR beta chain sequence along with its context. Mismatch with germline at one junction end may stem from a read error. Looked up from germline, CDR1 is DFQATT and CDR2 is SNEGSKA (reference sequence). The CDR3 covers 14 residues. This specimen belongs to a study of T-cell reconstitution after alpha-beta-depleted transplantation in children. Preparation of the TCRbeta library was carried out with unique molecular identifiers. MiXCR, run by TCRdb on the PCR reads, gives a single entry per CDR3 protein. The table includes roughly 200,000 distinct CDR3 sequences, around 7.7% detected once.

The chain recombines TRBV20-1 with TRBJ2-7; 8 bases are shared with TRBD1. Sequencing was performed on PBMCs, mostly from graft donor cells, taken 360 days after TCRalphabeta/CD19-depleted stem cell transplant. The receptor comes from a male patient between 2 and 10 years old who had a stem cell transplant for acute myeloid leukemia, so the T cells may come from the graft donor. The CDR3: CCARGDRSHYEQYF. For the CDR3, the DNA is TGCTGTGCTAGGGGGGACAGGAGCCACTACGAGCAGTACTTC.